This TCR beta chain was sequenced during a study of cytomegalovirus exposure and HLA in healthy donors. CDR3 size: 16 residues. Germline V CDR1 and CDR2: MGHRA, YSYEKL. V lost 0 bases to trimming and J lost 1 base; unmatched junction nucleotides: 3. Profiling relied on immunoSEQ multiplex PCR, and the TCRdb table lists in-frame clones only, not all of them. In the table there are 100,000 to 150,000 clones, roughly 90% of which are singletons. The clonotype comes from a man aged 25-40 years in good health and CMV-seronegative. Material: PBMCs. The V gene is TRBV4-1, the J gene TRBJ2-7; the match to TRBD1 covers 10 bases. Written as DNA, the CDR3 is TGCGCCAGCAGCCAAGATTGGACAGGGGGTTCCTACGAGCAGTACTTC. It codes for CASSQDWTGGSYEQYF.